These 27 T cell receptor beta chains came from one sample sequenced in a study of T cells in Graves' hyperthyroidism and ophthalmopathy. There were TCR beta CDR3 regions amplified from RNA transcripts. Carried out on the TCR CDR3, a first-round RT-PCR used the HTBI primer set. TCRdb independently ran MiXCR on the multiplex PCR reads; one entry per CDR3 protein. This repertoire shows over 500,000 distinct CDR3 sequences, approximately 48% found once; its top ten account for about 40%. Sequencing was done on a sample of peripheral blood or thyroid tissue (not recorded which). The receptors were sampled from an adult woman with Graves' disease, either hyperthyroidism or ophthalmopathy (not recorded which).

The V call is TRBV2, the J call TRBJ1-3; 7 bases line up with TRBD1. The CDR3 has 14 residues. V was clipped by 7 bases and J by 4 bases; unmatched bases: 7. Germline CDR1 SNHLY, CDR2 FYNNEI. CDR3 coding DNA: TGTGCCAGCACCTCTCAGACAGGGGGAAACACCATATATTTT. Protein sequence: CASTSQTGGNTIYF. Together with reference TRBV2 and TRBJ1-3, the CDR3 gives the full variable domain: EPEVTQTPSHQVTQMGQEVILRCVPISNHLYFYWYRQILGQKVEFLVSFYNNEISEKSEIFDDQFSVERPDGSNFTLKIRSTKLEDSAMYFCASTSQTGGNTIYFGEGSWLTVV.

This chain's CDR3 is CSARGSQGREQYF. The CDR3 DNA is TGCAGTGCTAGAGGCTCACAGGGACGGGAGCAGTACTTC. This chain joins TRBV20-1 and TRBJ2-7; weak D call: TRBD1 (6 bases). Trimming cost V 1 base and J 7 bases, with 14 bases left between them. Germline V CDR1 and CDR2: DFQATT, SNEGSKA (reference sequence). The CDR3 contains 13 residues.

This clonotype was counted once. The junction differs from germline at one of its ends, possibly a read error. This chain links TRBV28 with TRBJ2-7, with D tentatively TRBD1 or TRBD2 (6 bases each). CDR1 MDHEN and CDR2 SYDVKM come from the germline V gene. This CDR3 contains 14 residues. CDR3 sequence (DNA): TGTGCCAGCACGCCGTGGACAGCGGGCTCCGAGCAGTCCTTC. As protein: CASTPWTAGSEQSF.

This clonotype was detected ten times or more. The rearrangement uses TRBV6-1 and TRBJ1-1, with D possibly being TRBD1 (5 bases). Trimming took off 4 bases at V and 3 bases at J, with 12 bases between the two ends. Germline CDR1 MNHNS, CDR2 SASEGT. There are 14 residues in the CDR3. CDR3 region: CASSAQTVDTEAFF. CDR3 DNA: TGTGCCAGCAGTGCCCAGACAGTGGACACTGAAGCTTTCTTT.

This chain connects TRBV29-1 to TRBJ2-5; possibly TRBD1 or TRBD2 for D (5 bases each). The CDR3 totals 14 residues. Trimming shortened V by 3 bases and J by 5 bases, and 16 bases separated the two germline ends. Germline-derived CDR1 and CDR2 are SQVTM and ANQGSEA. The CDR3 protein is CSVDLQQGGETQYF. As DNA, the CDR3 is TGCAGCGTTGACCTCCAGCAGGGCGGGGAGACCCAGTACTTC.

The chain links TRBV7-8 to TRBJ1-1; perhaps TRBD1 as D (5 bases). The CDR3 has 14 residues. V was clipped by 5 bases and J by 2 bases, with 12 bases between them. Per germline, CDR1 SGHVS and CDR2 FQNEAQ. CDR3 sequence: CASSSTDRNTEAFF. CDR3 in DNA: TGTGCCAGCAGCAGCACAGACAGAAACACTGAAGCTTTCTTT.

This clonotype was seen repeatedly, ten times or more. This chain connects TRBV5-6 to TRBJ1-2; TRBD1 might be the D (5 bases). The CDR3 extends over 14 amino acids. The germline V gene encodes CDR1 SGHDT and CDR2 YYEEEE. V lost 1 base and J 2 bases, leaving 9 bases between the germline ends. The CDR3 nucleotides read TGTGCCAGCAGCTTGCGCAGGGTAAACTATGGCTACACCTTC. Translation: CASSLRRVNYGYTF.

In this sample, this clonotype turned up many times. V is TRBV7-2 and J is TRBJ2-7; D unresolved. CDR1 is SGHTA, CDR2 FQGNSA, per germline. V was pared by 1 base and J by 2 bases, with 6 bases between. The CDR3 loop spans 13 amino acids. DNA of the CDR3: TGTGCCAGCAGCTTAGGGATTACCTACGAGCAGTACTTC. This gives the protein CASSLGITYEQYF.

This clonotype occurred many times. The V gene is TRBV20-1, the J gene TRBJ1-4; possibly TRBD1 for D (5 bases). The CDR3 totals 13 residues. Between the trimmed V and J ends, which lost 3 bases and 8 bases, there was a span of 13 bases. In germline, CDR1 is DFQATT, CDR2 SNEGSKA (reference sequence). CDR3 sequence reads: CSARRGVEEKLFF. Here the CDR3 DNA reads TGCAGTGCTAGGCGAGGGGTTGAAGAAAAACTGTTTTTT.

This chain links TRBV29-1 with TRBJ1-1, with TRBD1 matching over 7 bases. The CDR3 sequence is 12 residues long. CDR1 and CDR2 from the germline V gene are SQVTM and ANQGSEA. V was pared by 8 bases and J by 0 bases, with 3 bases of the junction left unmatched. The CDR3 here is CSLGQLNTEAFF. Here the CDR3 DNA reads TGCAGCTTGGGACAGTTGAACACTGAAGCTTTCTTT.

This clonotype was picked up a small number of times. The chain is built from TRBV15 and TRBJ2-7; D unresolved. This CDR3 contains 14 residues. The V end was cut by 5 bases, the J end by 0 bases, with 11 bases between. Looked up from germline, CDR1 is LNHNV and CDR2 is YYDKDF (reference sequence). This chain's CDR3 is CATSRTASSYEQYF. In nucleotides, the CDR3 is TGTGCCACCAGCCGGACCGCTAGCTCCTACGAGCAGTACTTC.

This clonotype has ten or more counts. The rearrangement joins TRBV20-1 to TRBJ1-4; D is ambiguous. CDR3 length: 13 residues. Trimming removed 5 bases from V and 7 bases from J, with 14 bases in between. Germline lookup yields CDR1 DFQATT and CDR2 SNEGSKA (reference sequence). The CDR3 loop is CSALDPLSEKLFF. The DNA for the CDR3 is TGCAGTGCTCTTGACCCCCTGAGTGAAAAACTGTTTTTT.

Comment on this clonotype: Its ends do not fully match the called genes, so a read error is possible. The chain employs TRBV7-3 and TRBJ1-2; TRBD1 might be the D (5 bases). The CDR3 is made up of 12 amino acids. CDR1 and CDR2 from the germline V gene are SGHTA and FQGTGA. CDR3 protein: CASSLIGAGYTF. CDR3 in DNA: TGTGCCAGCAGTTTAATAGGGGCTGGCTACACCTTC. The whole variable domain, remainder taken from reference TRBV7-3 and TRBJ1-2, is GAGVSQTPSNKVTEKGKYVELRCDPISGHTALYWYRQSLGQGPEFLIYFQGTGAADDSGLPNDRFFAVRPEGSVSTLKIQRTERGDSAVYLCASSLIGAGYTFGSGTRLTVV.

This clonotype was counted a few times. The rearrangement links TRBV7-9 to TRBJ2-7, with TRBD1 matching 8 bases. Germline assignment: CDR1 SEHNR and CDR2 FQNEAQ (reference sequence). After removal of 5 bases from V and 2 bases from J, the junction contained 8 bases not matched to a gene. The CDR3 has 15 amino acids. This CDR3 reads CASSPRDRRTYEQYF. DNA of the CDR3: TGTGCCAGCAGCCCCCGGGACAGGAGGACCTACGAGCAGTACTTC.

This clonotype showed up just a few times. This sequence joins TRBV5-6 and TRBJ2-7; TRBD2 matches at 11 bases. V dropped 0 bases and J dropped 6; count of bases not matched to a gene: 5. CDR3 length: 15 amino acids. Germline-derived CDR1 and CDR2 are SGHDT and YYEEEE. CDR3 DNA sequence: TGTGCCAGCAGCTTGGCAGTAGCGGGAGGGGGCGAGCAGTACTTC. It is translated as CASSLAVAGGGEQYF. Full variable domain (missing parts from reference TRBV5-6 and TRBJ2-7): DAGVTQSPTHLIKTRGQQVTLRCSPKSGHDTVSWYQQALGQGPQFIFQYYEEEERQRGNFPDRFSGHQFPNYSSELNVNALLLGDSALYLCASSLAVAGGGEQYFGPGTRLTVT.

The genes are TRBV19 and TRBJ1-6; no reliable D call. This CDR3 has 13 amino acids. Germline lookup yields CDR1 LNHDA and CDR2 SQIVND (reference sequence). The V and J ends lost 6 bases and 8 bases respectively, with 11 bases between them. The CDR3 region has the DNA TGTGCCAGTAGCGGGCTGGTTGATTCACCCCTCCACTTT. It yields the protein CASSGLVDSPLHF.

This clonotype has ten or more counts. The chain couples TRBV24-1 to TRBJ1-5, with TRBD1 matching 7 bases. The trim removed 10 bases at V and 3 bases at J, leaving 5 bases unmatched. Germline CDR1 KGHDR, CDR2 SFDVKD. This CDR3 is 13 amino acids long. Here the CDR3 DNA reads TGTGCCACTTCGGACAGGATCAATCAGCCCCAGCATTTT. Encoded protein: CATSDRINQPQHF.

The V and J genes are TRBV29-1 and TRBJ2-5, with TRBD1 matching 10 bases. CDR1 is SQVTM, CDR2 ANQGSEA, per germline. J gave up 1 base and V 7 bases, and 9 bases lay outside the gene matches. The CDR3 covers 15 residues. Here the CDR3 reads CSASSRTGGQETQYF. CDR3 coding DNA: TGCAGCGCCAGCAGCAGGACAGGGGGCCAAGAGACCCAGTACTTC. Full variable domain (outside the CDR3, taken from reference TRBV29-1 and TRBJ2-5): SAVISQKPSRDICQRGTSLTIQCQVDSQVTMMFWYRQQPGQSLTLIATANQGSEATYESGFVIDKFPISRPNLTFSTLTVSNMSPEDSSIYLCSASSRTGGQETQYFGPGTRLLVL.

In this sample, this clonotype turned up many times. The chain has TRBV12-3 or TRBV12-4 and TRBJ1-2; D gene unclear. Trimming took off 4 bases at V and 3 bases at J, with 3 bases between the two ends. CDR3 size: 11 residues. Here the CDR3 reads CASSSYYGYTF. CDR3 nucleotides: TGTGCCAGCAGTTCCTACTATGGCTACACCTTC.

The V gene is TRBV20-1, the J gene TRBJ2-7; D remains ambiguous. There are 15 residues in the CDR3. CDR1 and CDR2 (germline): DFQATT, SNEGSKA (reference sequence). Trimming took 1 base from V and 1 from J, leaving 14 bases between them. The DNA of the CDR3 is TGCAGTGCTAGAGTAGACGTAGCCCGTTCCTACGAGCAGTACTTC. Translation: CSARVDVARSYEQYF.

This CDR3 reads CSAGTGEGYGYTF. The CDR3 coding sequence is TGCAGTGCTGGGACAGGCGAGGGTTATGGCTACACCTTC. The chain joins TRBV20-1 to TRBJ1-2; 8 nucleotides align to TRBD1. V was clipped by 5 bases and J by 5 bases; unmatched bases: 7. This CDR3 spans 13 amino acids. Germline-derived CDR1 and CDR2 are DFQATT and SNEGSKA (reference sequence).

The rearrangement uses TRBV6-4 and TRBJ2-7; TRBD2 might be the D (6 bases). Germline V gene sequence: CDR1 MRHNA, CDR2 SNTAGT. V shed 6 bases and J shed 2 bases, with 14 bases lying between them. CDR3 length equals 14 residues. The CDR3 DNA follows: TGTGCCAGCAGCCGGGACTTTGGCCCCTACGAGCAGTACTTC. Protein product: CASSRDFGPYEQYF.

As regards this clonotype: One base away lies a much larger clone, so this may be a sequencing read error. The chain joins TRBV20-1 to TRBJ2-7; 10 bases match TRBD2. V shed 5 bases, J shed 7 bases, and the junction held 14 bases outside the gene matches. Germline V gene data show CDR1 as DFQATT and CDR2 as SNEGSKA (reference sequence). This CDR3 spans 15 amino acids. The CDR3 DNA sequence: TGCAGTGCTTCGCAGGCTAGCGGGAGCGGTTTAGAGCAGTACTTC. It codes for CSASQASGSGLEQYF.

CDR3 loop: CSVDPGRETQYF. CDR3 nucleotide sequence: TGCAGCGTTGATCCGGGGAGGGAGACCCAGTACTTC. The chain employs TRBV29-1 and TRBJ2-5, with D tentatively TRBD2 (6 bases). V was trimmed by 3 bases and J by 5 bases, leaving 10 bases between them. This CDR3 is 12 amino acids long. Per the germline V gene, CDR1 is SQVTM and CDR2 is ANQGSEA. Using reference TRBV29-1 and TRBJ2-5 for the parts outside the CDR3, the full variable domain is SAVISQKPSRDICQRGTSLTIQCQVDSQVTMMFWYRQQPGQSLTLIATANQGSEATYESGFVIDKFPISRPNLTFSTLTVSNMSPEDSSIYLCSVDPGRETQYFGPGTRLLVL.

The chain carries TRBV4-1 and TRBJ1-5; the D gene is possibly TRBD1 (5 bases). Looked up from germline, CDR1 is MGHRA and CDR2 is YSYEKL. V lost 1 base and J 7 bases, leaving 14 bases between the germline ends. The CDR3 has 15 residues. CDR3 sequence (DNA): TGCGCCAGCAGCCAAGCGACAGATTCGATACAGCCCCAGCATTTT. Amino acids: CASSQATDSIQPQHF.

The chain's CDR3 is CASSRDTSGGKTQYF. The CDR3 DNA sequence: TGTGCCAGCAGCCGAGATACCAGCGGGGGGAAGACCCAGTACTTC. The chain has TRBV7-9 and TRBJ2-5; 9 bases map to TRBD2. The CDR3 length is 15 residues. The trim removed 5 bases at V and 6 bases at J, leaving 10 bases unmatched. CDR1 and CDR2 (germline): SEHNR, FQNEAQ (reference sequence).

This clonotype was picked up a small number of times. Compared with germline, one end of the junction differs, possibly owing to a read error. The chain has TRBV7-2 and TRBJ2-7; D remains unclear. Looked up from germline, CDR1 is SGHTA and CDR2 is FQGNSA. The CDR3 runs to 15 residues. Here the CDR3 DNA reads TGCGCCAGCACCTTAAACGTAGGGCCGACCTACGAGCAGTACTTC. It yields the protein CASTLNVGPTYEQYF.